This T cell receptor beta chain derives from a study of identical twins (dated by TCRdb to about 2016). Context from the whole study: To test whether fetal clonotypes persist, the study used deep sequencing on TCR alpha and beta repertoires from monozygotic twins, unrelated adults of various ages, and cord blood. To rule out contamination, the twin experiments were replicated at different times with different library preparation protocols.

The study at large found these results: In monozygotic twins, recombination models systematically underestimated out-of-frame TCR alpha sharing, but the models matched the sharing seen between unrelated individuals. Abundant cord blood beta clonotypes had fewer insertions, young adult naive repertoires showed a similar but weaker trend, and memory repertoires showed no such trend. The excess sharing between twins in beta out-of-frame sequences was weaker because fewer shared sequences reduced the signal-to-noise ratio. Because the same donors could not be followed over many years, conclusions were based on cross-sectional statistical analysis. Out-of-frame TCR alpha sequences shared between twins showed an excess of low generation-probability sequences compared with coincidental sharing between unrelated individuals. Invariant T cells such as MAIT and iNKT could partly confound zero-insertion analyses, although diverse VJ usage argued against such confounding for most clonotypes.

V is clipped by 4 bases and J by 4 bases, and the sequence between their germline boundaries is 17 bases long. CDR1 and CDR2 are read off the germline V gene as MDHEN and SYDVKM. Counted from cysteine to phenylalanine, this CDR3 has 16 amino acids. CDR3 DNA is the only sequence kept; it has 48 bases, read in frame from the first base. The method was 5' RACE. Sequencing instrument: Illumina HiSeq 2000. A universal primer binding site was introduced by template switching, and a unique molecular identifier was present in the final cDNA, enabling accurate counting of TCR cDNA molecules. First-strand cDNA for TCR alpha and beta chains was synthesized from specific primers in the conserved constant-segment region. To control for contamination, every cDNA library carried two barcodes: a SMART-Mk sample barcode plus Illumina barcodes. TruSeq adapter sequences and Illumina sample barcodes were added in two successive PCR steps. Sequencing of the TCR alpha and beta cDNA libraries was done on the Illumina HiSeq platform using custom primers. In the authors' own workflow: MiGEC was used to process raw reads and extract unique molecular identifiers, and MiXCR was used to find CDR3 positions. Recombination models were inferred per individual with the repgenHMM and IGoR tools using an EM algorithm. The analysis of shared clonotypes was done with the tcR package in R, with sharing normalized by the product of cloneset sizes. Out-of-frame nonproductive sequences were analyzed to study raw recombination free of thymic and clonal selection effects. TCRdb cleaned the public reads at Q25 with fastp, built clones with MiXCR and kept in-frame beta chains. Rows are combined by CDR3 protein, so each entry shows the most common genes and DNA. The V and J calls here are based on TCRdb, not the publication. The table for this sample lists more than 350,000 distinct CDR3 sequences; approximately 8.7% of them were counted only once. The top ten clonotypes cover 8% to 9.5% of the sample.

Only healthy Caucasian donors were included. Three unrelated non-twin adults were also sequenced: a male aged 18 to 30, a male aged 50 to 60 and a female aged 50 to 60. Miltenyi CD45RO+ enrichment and human naive T-cell isolation kits were used to isolate memory (CD45RO+) and naive T cells from PBMC. Remarks on this clonotype: The specificity of this receptor is unknown. The record has no base qualities; no much larger clone is one base away.

The chain is encoded by TRBV28 joined to TRBJ2-1; the D gene is perhaps TRBD2, on 5 matching bases. Specimen: naive T cells sorted from blood. This specimen's cell subset or site label, per the study, means: cells isolated with a human naive T-cell isolation kit. The clonotype was recovered from a woman aged 50 to 60 in good health. The nucleotide sequence reads TGTGCCAGCAGTTCAGGCACAGCGGAATTATACAATGAGCAGTTCTTC. Translated, this is CASSSGTAELYNEQFF.